A single sample gave rise to the 18 T cell receptor beta chains below, sequenced in a study of T cells after yellow fever vaccination. One entry per CDR3 protein results from TCRdb running MiXCR on the 5' RACE reads. This sample has tens of thousands of distinct CDR3 sequences, with nearly 4.5% found just once. Sequenced material: CD8+ T cells sorted from PBMCs, taken 5 days after the yellow fever booster vaccination. Receptors were obtained from a young man who received the YFV17D yellow fever vaccine.

There are many counts of this clonotype. The genes are TRBV29-1 and TRBJ2-7; no clear D gene. The CDR3 contains 13 residues. Trimming removed 1 base at V and 2 bases at J, with 9 bases between. Germline CDR1 reads SQVTM; CDR2 reads ANQGSEA. The CDR3 loop reads CSVEVGSTYEQYF. CDR3 bases: TGCAGCGTTGAAGTTGGGTCAACCTACGAGCAGTACTTC.

This clonotype was detected ten times or more. The chain joins TRBV27 to TRBJ2-7, with 9 bases fitting TRBD1. V gave up 5 bases and J gave up 2 bases; unmatched junction bases: 7. Germline V gives CDR1 MNHEY, CDR2 SMNVEV (reference sequence). This CDR3 has 15 residues. CDR3 DNA: TGTGCCAGCAGTGACACAAACAGGGGGCCCTACGAGCAGTACTTC. Translation: CASSDTNRGPYEQYF.

This clonotype was seen ten or more times. The chain combines TRBV6-5 with TRBJ2-1; a possible D gene is TRBD2 (6 bases). Looked up from germline, CDR1 is MNHEY and CDR2 is SVGAGI. Trimming removed 6 bases at V and 0 bases at J, with 12 bases between. CDR3 length equals 15 residues. CDR3 bases: TGTGCCAGCAGGGTCGGGGGTAGCTCCTACAATGAGCAGTTCTTC. Translation: CASRVGGSSYNEQFF.

This clonotype occurred many times. J is TRBJ2-1 and V is TRBV29-1; 11 nucleotides align to TRBD1. The ends lost 2 bases at V and 6 bases at J; junction bases unmatched: 6. The CDR3 totals 15 residues. Per the germline V gene, CDR1 is SQVTM and CDR2 is ANQGSEA. CDR3: CSVEWAGQGGNEQFF. Written as DNA, the CDR3 is TGCAGCGTTGAATGGGCGGGACAGGGGGGCAATGAGCAGTTCTTC.

This clonotype was counted many times. The chain combines TRBV9 with TRBJ1-2, with D maybe TRBD1 (6 bases). This CDR3 contains 18 residues. V was clipped by 4 bases and J by 0 bases, with 22 bases between them. The germline V gene has CDR1 SGDLS and CDR2 YYNGEE. CDR3 bases: TGTGCCAGCAGCTCCGGGGGCAGGGAAGGGAGTACTAACTATGGCTACACCTTC. Translation: CASSSGGREGSTNYGYTF.

This clonotype was seen ten or more times. The chain uses TRBV9 and TRBJ2-5; D gene uncertain. Germline V gene lookup returns CDR1 SGDLS and CDR2 YYNGEE. The ends were cut back, 0 bases at V and 4 bases at J, with 13 bases in the middle. The CDR3 length is 15 residues. This CDR3 is CASSVGSEDGETQYF. CDR3 nucleotide sequence: TGTGCCAGCAGCGTAGGGAGCGAGGACGGAGAGACCCAGTACTTC.

This clonotype was counted many times. V gene TRBV4-3 combines with J gene TRBJ2-7; 11 bases fit TRBD1. Losses at the gene ends were 0 bases for V and 3 bases for J; bases not matched to a gene: 1. CDR1 and CDR2 (germline): LGHNA, YSLEER. The CDR3 is 15 residues long. CDR3 DNA sequence: TGCGCCAGCAGCCAAGAGGACAGGGGGCTCTACGAGCAGTACTTC. As protein: CASSQEDRGLYEQYF.

This clonotype was detected a few times. One end of the junction fails to match germline, which may point to a read error. The chain has TRBV20-1 and TRBJ2-3; 11 bases agree with TRBD2. Germline-derived CDR1 and CDR2 are DFQATT and SNEGSKA (reference sequence). CDR3 length: 16 amino acids. Here the CDR3 reads CCARDLSGRGTDTQYF. The CDR3 DNA follows: TGCTGTGCTAGAGACCTTAGCGGGAGGGGCACAGATACGCAGTATTTT.

This chain joins TRBV19 and TRBJ2-7, with D maybe TRBD1 (6 bases). CDR1 and CDR2 from the germline V gene are LNHDA and SQIVND (reference sequence). Between the trimmed V and J ends, which lost 6 bases and 5 bases, there was a span of 14 bases. This CDR3 region has 13 residues. CDR3 protein: CASSRGPDNEQYF. Written as DNA, the CDR3 is TGTGCCAGTAGCAGGGGACCAGACAACGAGCAGTACTTC. The full variable domain, with the rest looked up from reference TRBV19 and TRBJ2-7, is DGGITQSPKYLFRKEGQNVTLSCEQNLNHDAMYWYRQDPGQGLRLIYYSQIVNDFQKGDIAEGYSVSREKKESFPLTVTSAQKNPTAFYLCASSRGPDNEQYFGPGTRLTVT.

This clonotype was seen ten or more times. The rearrangement links TRBV6-6 to TRBJ2-7, with D hard to call. Germline loops: CDR1 MNHNY, CDR2 SVGAGI (reference sequence). CDR3 length: 12 amino acids. V dropped 8 bases and J dropped 5 bases, with 13 bases sitting between them. This CDR3 reads CASSLSLHEQYF. In DNA, the CDR3 is TGTGCCAGCTCTTTGAGTCTCCACGAGCAGTACTTC.

This clonotype showed up many times. As DNA, the CDR3 is TGTGCCAGCAGACTGAGGGGAGTAAGGACCGGGGAGCTGTTTTTT. This translates into CASRLRGVRTGELFF. The chain uses TRBV7-9 and TRBJ2-2; D may be TRBD1 or TRBD2 (5 bases each). There are 15 residues in the CDR3. V was cut by 6 bases and J by 5 bases, with 16 bases left in between. Germline V gene data show CDR1 as SEHNR and CDR2 as FQNEAQ (reference sequence).

This clonotype has just a few counts. The chain has TRBV29-1 and TRBJ2-6; D ambiguous. Looked up from germline, CDR1 is SQVTM and CDR2 is ANQGSEA. The CDR3 is 12 amino acids. The V end lost 5 bases, the J end lost 3 bases, and 5 bases lay between the germline ends. For the CDR3, the DNA is TGCAGCGTTCTTGGTGGGGCCAACGTCCTGACTTTC. It yields the protein CSVLGGANVLTF.

This clonotype was counted a few times. This chain uses TRBV29-1 with TRBJ1-2; D is possibly TRBD1 (5 bases). This CDR3 contains 13 residues. V lost 2 bases to trimming and J lost 6 bases, with 13 bases between them. The V gene's germline CDR1 is SQVTM and CDR2 ANQGSEA. Here the CDR3 DNA reads TGCAGCGTTGAAATGCCCGGGACCAATGGCTACACCTTC. It translates to CSVEMPGTNGYTF.

This clonotype was counted between two and nine times. The chain has TRBV5-6 and TRBJ2-7; D may match TRBD1 or TRBD2 (5 bases each). The CDR3 spans 13 residues. In germline, CDR1 is SGHDT, CDR2 YYEEEE. V shed 7 bases and J shed 7 bases, with 18 bases lying between them. The CDR3 nucleotides are TGTGCCAGCGGCCACGGGACCCTGGGGGAGCAGTACTTC. It codes for CASGHGTLGEQYF.

This clonotype was counted many times. This sequence joins TRBV28 and TRBJ2-5; D is perhaps TRBD2 (6 bases). V was cut by 4 bases and J by 7 bases, with 16 bases left in between. CDR1 and CDR2 from the germline V gene are MDHEN and SYDVKM. The CDR3 contains 14 residues. The CDR3 nucleotides are TGTGCCAGCAGTTATATGATATTGGGGGGGACCCAGTACTTC. It specifies CASSYMILGGTQYF.

This clonotype was counted many times. The chain has TRBV7-9 and TRBJ2-7; the D gene is possibly TRBD2 (5 bases). Germline V gene lookup returns CDR1 SEHNR and CDR2 FQNEAQ (reference sequence). This CDR3 has 14 residues. V lost 5 bases, J lost 6 bases, and 17 bases lay in between. CDR3 loop: CASSPPILEVEQYF. The CDR3 region has the DNA TGTGCCAGCAGCCCGCCGATTTTGGAGGTCGAGCAGTACTTC.

This clonotype was recorded at least ten times. The rearrangement uses TRBV18 and TRBJ2-1; the match to TRBD1 covers 10 bases. V lost 3 bases, J lost 4 bases, and 3 bases stayed unmatched. The germline gives CDR1 KGHSH, CDR2 LQKENI. The CDR3 has 15 amino acids. CDR3 nucleotides: TGTGCCAGCTCACCTCCGGGACAGGGGTACAATGAGCAGTTCTTC. The encoded protein is CASSPPGQGYNEQFF.

The chain combines TRBV28 with TRBJ2-1; D is perhaps TRBD1 (6 bases). V lost 5 bases, J lost 5 bases, and 16 bases lay in between. The CDR3 is 15 residues long. The V gene's germline CDR1 is MDHEN and CDR2 SYDVKM. CDR3 loop: CASSLHQGQNNEQFF. DNA for the CDR3: TGTGCCAGCAGTCTACATCAGGGACAAAACAATGAGCAGTTCTTC.